The 3 T cell receptor beta chains listed next were all sequenced from one sample in a study of T cell changes during pregnancy in multiple sclerosis. TCRdb's copy holds only in-frame clones and misses some; the assay was immunoSEQ multiplex PCR. The data show some 74,000 clones, with roughly 92% seen just once and about 2.3% held by the top ten. The sample in question was peripheral blood, obtained before pregnancy. The receptors derive from a female donor with multiple sclerosis, enrolled in a pregnancy study.

The chain employs TRBV6-1 and TRBJ2-1; 7 nucleotides line up with TRBD2. Germline CDR1 MNHNS, CDR2 SASEGT. The trim removed 7 bases at V and 0 bases at J, leaving 6 bases unmatched. This CDR3 region has 15 residues. The CDR3 DNA reads TGTGCCAGCAAGCGGGAATTTAACTCCTACAATGAGCAGTTCTTC. Translation gives CASKREFNSYNEQFF.

This clone was seen only once. The chain is built from TRBV27 and TRBJ2-7; maybe TRBD2 (7 bases). Trimming took 5 bases from V and 1 from J, leaving 18 bases between them. Germline CDR1 MNHEY, CDR2 SMNVEV (reference sequence). CDR3 size: 16 residues. The CDR3 nucleotides are TGTGCCAGCAGTCGAAAGGGGGGGATCAGTTCCTACGAGCAGTACTTC. Its translation is CASSRKGGISSYEQYF.

The CDR3 loop reads CASSPEIRDIGNTIYF. CDR3 nucleotides: TGTGCCAGCAGCCCAGAAATCCGGGACATTGGAAACACCATATATTTT. The V gene is TRBV9, the J gene TRBJ1-3; D is perhaps TRBD1 (6 bases). The CDR3 is made up of 16 amino acids. Germline assignment: CDR1 SGDLS and CDR2 YYNGEE. Trimming stripped 4 bases from V and 3 bases from J, with 17 bases between. Full variable domain (outside the CDR3, taken from reference TRBV9 and TRBJ1-3): DSGVTQTPKHLITATGQRVTLRCSPRSGDLSVYWYQQSLDQGLQFLIQYYNGEERAKGNILERFSAQQFPDLHSELNLSSLELGDSALYFCASSPEIRDIGNTIYFGEGSWLTVV.